The rows below give T cell receptor beta chains drawn from one sample of a study of patients and donors after allogeneic stem cell transplantation. TCRdb passed the RT-PCR reads through MiXCR, listing each CDR3 protein once. The sample has 20,000 or so distinct CDR3 sequences, roughly 43% seen once; the top ten hold over 70%. Sequencing was carried out using blood, either unsorted or a sorted T cell fraction (not recorded which). Source of these receptors: a human donor who was either an allogeneic HSCT recipient or a stem cell or donor lymphocyte infusion donor (not recorded which). It is not recorded whose cells these are; they may come from a transplant donor. The CDR3 runs from the conserved cysteine through the conserved F or W. A row's size may be missing; if present it is once, few, many or a size class.

clone size,J gene,V gene,CDR3 protein
few,TRBJ2-1,TRBV5-1,CASSDGTFYNEQFF
.,TRBJ1-2,TRBV5-1,CASSFAGEDGYTF
medium-sized,TRBJ1-5,TRBV4-1,CASSQGSGEHQPQHF
.,TRBJ1-4,TRBV5-1,CASSFRDLNEKLFF
.,TRBJ2-7,TRBV20-1,CSAWTSATYEQYF
.,TRBJ2-3,TRBV5-1,CASSVPHLDTDTQYF
few,TRBJ2-1,TRBV7-3,CASSLAGTWGEQFF
.,TRBJ2-2,TRBV5-4,CASSLPVNTGELFF
.,TRBJ1-1,TRBV6-5,CASYSRGRRTEAFF
once,TRBJ2-5,TRBV7-2,CASSLARTPQETQYF
.,TRBJ1-3,TRBV7-2,CASSYTADSGNTIYF
few,TRBJ1-1,TRBV5-1,CASSLAGGNTEAFF
.,TRBJ1-5,TRBV7-9,CASSPLRTGGGTQPQHF
.,TRBJ1-6,TRBV6-5,CASSYVRDRSNSPLHF
.,TRBJ2-3,TRBV27,CASSSAGGRYTQYF
.,TRBJ2-1,TRBV11-2,CASSPGTGAYNEQFF
.,TRBJ2-7,TRBV5-1,CASSLGGQNSYEQYF
once,TRBJ2-3,TRBV7-9,CASSFGMGDTQYF
few,TRBJ2-4,TRBV18,CASSPQGDIQYF
.,TRBJ2-3,TRBV2,CASSEGQGPDTQYF
.,TRBJ1-1,TRBV5-1,CASSGRTDTEAFF
many,TRBJ2-1,TRBV12-3/TRBV12-4,CASSPGQGPYNEQFF
.,TRBJ2-1,TRBV10-3,CAISPGRPPYNEQFF
few,TRBJ1-6,TRBV28,CASSLQRSPLHF
.,TRBJ2-2,TRBV3-1,CASSQAALATGELFF
.,TRBJ2-7,TRBV28,CASSPPSLVNDEQYF
medium-sized,TRBJ2-7,TRBV11-1,CASSLGSSEQYF
few,TRBJ1-1,TRBV20-1,CSASGQGNTEAFF
.,TRBJ1-5,TRBV28,CASSLEPVGSNQPQHF
.,TRBJ2-2,TRBV10-1,CASTPGPAPNTGELFF
.,TRBJ2-1,TRBV9,CASSVDLGFDEQFF
few,TRBJ1-3,TRBV2,CASSARFSGNTIYF
.,TRBJ2-7,TRBV6-5,CASSKYRGDEQYF
.,TRBJ1-5,TRBV7-8,CASSGSGNQPQHF
once,TRBJ2-2,TRBV6-5,CASRGQGATGELFF
few,TRBJ2-2,TRBV5-6,CASRDSGRFTGELFF
few,TRBJ1-1,TRBV12-3/TRBV12-4,CASSLEAGGRTEAFF